These 20 T cell receptor beta chains came from one sample sequenced in a study of blood T cell repertoires in COVID-19. Using immunoSEQ multiplex PCR, the repertoire was profiled, and TCRdb retains in-frame clones only, with some absent. The table has approximately 110,000 clones, just under 90% seen once. The sequenced sample consisted of peripheral blood. Source of these receptors: a woman aged 45-60 years with acute or convalescent COVID-19.

This clone occurred once. The J gene is TRBJ1-2, the V gene TRBV7-9, with D uncertain. Trimming shortened V by 6 bases and J by 6 bases, and 11 bases separated the two germline ends. CDR1 is SEHNR and CDR2 is FQNEAQ in the germline V gene (reference sequence). This CDR3 region has 12 residues. The CDR3: CASSIDSNGYTF. The CDR3 bases are TGTGCCAGCAGTATCGATAGTAATGGCTACACCTTC.

As DNA, the CDR3 is TGCGCCAGCAGCCCCAGTCCGTACAATGAGCAGTTCTTC. Its protein product is CASSPSPYNEQFF. The chain joins TRBV5-1 to TRBJ2-1; D gene unclear. Per the germline V gene, CDR1 is SGHRS and CDR2 is YFSETQ. The CDR3 length is 13 residues. The V end lost 4 bases, the J end lost 4 bases, and 9 bases lay between the germline ends.

Of note for this clone: The junction differs from germline at one of its ends, possibly a read error. The V call is TRBV30, the J call TRBJ2-2; D unresolved. This CDR3 has 11 residues. CDR1 GTSNPN and CDR2 SVGIG come from the germline V gene (reference sequence). CDR3 nucleotides: TGCGCGAGCGCGCTCAACGGGGAGCTGTTTTTT. Its protein product is CASALNGELFF.

The chain links TRBV7-2 to TRBJ1-2; no definite D call. The CDR3 totals 15 residues. V gave up 3 bases and J gave up 3 bases, with 14 bases separating them. The germline V gene encodes CDR1 SGHTA and CDR2 FQGNSA. The DNA of the CDR3 is TGTGCCAGCAGCTTCGACGGGAGGTCGGACTATGGCTACACCTTC. This gives the protein CASSFDGRSDYGYTF.

V gene TRBV24-1 combines with J gene TRBJ2-3; TRBD2 matches 14 bases. V lost 3 bases to trimming and J lost 2 bases; unmatched junction nucleotides: 6. Per the germline V gene, CDR1 is KGHDR and CDR2 is SFDVKD. The CDR3 runs to 18 residues. The CDR3 region has the DNA TGTGCCACCAGTGATATCGGGACTAGCGGGGGCTTCACAGATACGCAGTATTTT. It encodes CATSDIGTSGGFTDTQYF.

J is TRBJ2-7 and V is TRBV10-3; no firm D call. Germline assignment: CDR1 ENHRY and CDR2 SYGVKD. V was pared by 0 bases and J by 2 bases, with 11 bases between. CDR3 size: 15 residues. The CDR3 DNA reads as TGTGCCATCAGTGAGTCGGTCACAGATACCTACGAGCAGTACTTC. Residues: CAISESVTDTYEQYF.

This chain uses TRBV7-2 with TRBJ2-7; the D gene is possibly TRBD1 (5 bases). V shed 5 bases and J shed 4 bases, with 18 bases lying between them. The CDR3 runs to 15 residues. CDR1 SGHTA and CDR2 FQGNSA come from the germline V gene. CDR3 in amino acids: CASSIQQVAVYEQYF. CDR3 nucleotide sequence: TGTGCCAGCAGCATCCAACAGGTTGCCGTGTACGAGCAGTACTTC.

The chain recombines TRBV7-6 with TRBJ1-5; 8 bases map to TRBD1. Trimming removed 5 bases from V and 7 bases from J; junction bases left unmatched: 13. Germline V gene sequence: CDR1 SGHVS, CDR2 FNYEAQ. The CDR3 runs to 16 residues. The CDR3 bases are TGTGCCAGCAGCCCTCTGACAGGGGAGAGGGAGCAGCCCCAGCATTTT. As protein: CASSPLTGEREQPQHF. Using reference TRBV7-6 and TRBJ1-5 for the parts outside the CDR3, the full variable domain is GAGVSQSPRYKVTKRGQDVALRCDPISGHVSLYWYRQALGQGPEFLTYFNYEAQQDKSGLPNDRFSAERPEGSISTLTIQRTEQRDSAMYRCASSPLTGEREQPQHFGDGTRLSIL.

The rearrangement joins TRBV20-1 to TRBJ1-2; D is unresolved. Germline V gene data show CDR1 as DFQATT and CDR2 as SNEGSKA (reference sequence). The CDR3 is 13 residues long. V was trimmed by 3 bases and J by 2 bases, leaving 10 bases between them. The CDR3 is CSASDPKNYGYTF. For the CDR3, the DNA is TGCAGTGCTAGTGATCCTAAGAACTATGGCTACACCTTC.

This clone was detected a few times. The J gene is TRBJ1-5, the V gene TRBV6-6, with D possibly matching TRBD1 (6 bases). The germline gives CDR1 MNHNY, CDR2 SVGAGI (reference sequence). The CDR3 has 15 residues. V was trimmed by 6 bases and J by 2 bases, leaving 14 bases between them. Written as DNA, the CDR3 is TGTGCCAGCAGCAAAAACAGGGTGGGCAATCAGCCCCAGCATTTT. Translating it yields CASSKNRVGNQPQHF.

The chain carries TRBV18 and TRBJ2-3; 9 bases fit TRBD1. Looked up from germline, CDR1 is KGHSH and CDR2 is LQKENI. This CDR3 is built from 15 residues. After removal of 6 bases from V and 3 bases from J, the junction contained 7 bases not matched to a gene. In DNA, the CDR3 is TGTGCCAGCTCGCCGATGACAGGGGGAACAGATACGCAGTATTTT. Translated, it gives CASSPMTGGTDTQYF.

This chain connects TRBV29-1 to TRBJ1-2; D perhaps matches TRBD1 (5 bases). The CDR3 length is 14 residues. V lost 6 bases and J lost 8, with 22 bases in between. CDR1 SQVTM and CDR2 ANQGSEA come from the germline V gene. Written as DNA, the CDR3 is TGCAGCGTGGCGAAGACCCGGACACCAGAGGGCTACACCTTC. Amino acid sequence: CSVAKTRTPEGYTF.

The chain links TRBV6-4 to TRBJ2-1; 8 bases align to TRBD2. Trimming removed 4 bases from V and 0 bases from J; junction bases left unmatched: 2. This CDR3 region has 15 residues. Germline V gene sequence: CDR1 MRHNA, CDR2 SNTAGT. The CDR3 sequence: CASSVAGRSYNEQFF. DNA for the CDR3: TGTGCCAGCAGTGTAGCGGGACGCTCCTACAATGAGCAGTTCTTC.

The V call is TRBV2, the J call TRBJ1-4; D is uncertain. The CDR3 spans 14 residues. V was clipped by 6 bases and J by 8 bases, with 16 bases between them. In germline, CDR1 is SNHLY, CDR2 FYNNEI. The CDR3 bases are TGTGCCAGCAGGGATGGATCAGGTGGAGAAAAACTGTTTTTT. Translating it yields CASRDGSGGEKLFF.

This chain uses TRBV24-1 with TRBJ1-5, with a weak D call TRBD1 (6 bases). Per the germline V gene, CDR1 is KGHDR and CDR2 is SFDVKD. This CDR3 spans 13 amino acids. The V end lost 4 bases, the J end lost 4 bases, and 7 bases lay between the germline ends. CDR3 nucleotide sequence: TGTGCCACCAGTGAAAGGGGGAATCAGCCCCAGCATTTT. It codes for CATSERGNQPQHF.

The V and J genes are TRBV7-6 and TRBJ2-6; D possibly corresponds to TRBD2 (5 bases). Germline V gene data show CDR1 as SGHVS and CDR2 as FNYEAQ. The germline V and J ends were trimmed by 1 base and 0 bases, with 16 bases remaining between them. The CDR3 is 19 amino acids. The DNA of the CDR3 is TGTGCCAGCAGCTTAGATAGCGACACAAACAGCTCTGGGGCCAACGTCCTGACTTTC. Its translation is CASSLDSDTNSSGANVLTF.

The chain is built from TRBV4-3 and TRBJ2-2, with 8 positions matching TRBD1. Germline V gene data show CDR1 as LGHNA and CDR2 as YSLEER. V dropped 3 bases and J dropped 6; count of bases not matched to a gene: 15. The CDR3 contains 18 residues. The CDR3, as DNA: TGCGCCAGCAGCCAGACACAGGGGGAAAGGCGGCTGGCCGGGGAGCTGTTTTTT. The encoded protein is CASSQTQGERRLAGELFF.

The chain has TRBV10-3 and TRBJ2-7, with TRBD1 matching over 9 bases. CDR1 and CDR2 (germline): ENHRY, SYGVKD. The CDR3 has 13 residues. The V gene end was trimmed by 4 bases and the J gene end by 2 bases; junction bases not matched to a gene: 0. The CDR3 sequence: CAISGQGAYEQYF. The CDR3, as DNA: TGTGCCATCAGTGGACAGGGGGCCTACGAGCAGTACTTC.

This clone has just one count. The rearrangement links TRBV18 to TRBJ1-4; 9 bases are shared with TRBD1. J was trimmed by 5 bases and V by 8 bases; bases with no gene match: 3. The CDR3 runs 13 residues. Per the germline V gene, CDR1 is KGHSH and CDR2 is LQKENI. The CDR3 DNA follows: TGTGCCAGCGCCGGGACAGGGAATGAAAAACTGTTTTTT. Protein sequence: CASAGTGNEKLFF.

The gene calls are TRBV5-1 and TRBJ2-1, with D possibly matching TRBD1 (6 bases). The CDR3 contains 15 residues. V was clipped by 0 bases and J by 1 base, with 8 bases between them. CDR1 is SGHRS and CDR2 is YFSETQ in the germline V gene. CDR3 sequence (DNA): TGCGCCAGCAGCTTGGGGCAGGGGTCCTACAATGAGCAGTTCTTC. Translation gives CASSLGQGSYNEQFF.